These 24 T cell receptor beta chains were all obtained from the same sample, sequenced in a study of blood T cell repertoires in COVID-19. Profiled with immunoSEQ multiplex PCR; TCRdb holds only in-frame clones, not every one. There are 200,000 to 250,000 clones in the sample; about nine tenths occur only once, and approximately 2.6% lies in the top ten. Sequenced: peripheral blood. All receptors derive from a woman aged 60 to 75 with acute or convalescent COVID-19.

V and J are TRBV5-4 and TRBJ2-6; TRBD2 is a possible D gene (5 bases). The V and J ends lost 4 bases and 4 bases respectively, with 15 bases between them. Germline assignment: CDR1 SGHNT and CDR2 YYREEE (reference sequence). The CDR3 loop spans 16 amino acids. Written as DNA, the CDR3 is TGTGCCAGCAGCCAGGACGGACTCGGGGGGGCCAACGTCCTGACTTTC. Translated, it gives CASSQDGLGGANVLTF. The variable domain in full, with the rest retrieved from reference TRBV5-4 and TRBJ2-6, is ETGVTQSPTHLIKTRGQQVTLRCSSQSGHNTVSWYQQALGQGPQFIFQYYREEENGRGNFPPRFSGLQFPNYSSELNVNALELDDSALYLCASSQDGLGGANVLTFGAGSRLTVL.

This chain joins TRBV21-1 and TRBJ2-5; the table's D call, TRBD2, has no DNA check behind it. TRBV21-1 is given as a pseudogene. The CDR3 contains 17 residues. CDR3 sequence (DNA): TGTGCCAGCAGCAAAGAGGTACCTAGCGGGTACCAAGAGACCCAGTACTTC. Its translation is CASSKEVPSGYQETQYF.

The chain employs TRBV27 and TRBJ2-6; TRBD1 matches 11 bases. V was pared by 1 base and J by 4 bases, with 9 bases of the junction left unmatched. Looked up from germline, CDR1 is MNHEY and CDR2 is SMNVEV (reference sequence). CDR3 length: 19 residues. The CDR3 loop reads CASSLYGTGGLLGANVLTF. The CDR3 DNA reads TGTGCCAGCAGTTTATATGGGACAGGGGGGCTGTTGGGGGCCAACGTCCTGACTTTC.

This clone was counted a single time. The rearrangement links TRBV5-3 to TRBJ1-4; unclear D gene. TRBV5-3 qualifies as an ORF whose function is uncertain. This CDR3 region has 17 residues. V dropped 2 bases and J dropped 2 bases, with 16 bases sitting between them. Written as DNA, the CDR3 is TGTGCCAGAAGCTTTAGGAGGGCGCGAAGGACTAATGAAAAACTGTTTTTT. It codes for CARSFRRARRTNEKLFF.

V is TRBV5-5 and J is TRBJ2-5; the match to TRBD2 covers 7 bases. There are 14 residues in the CDR3. Trimming cost V 4 bases and J 5 bases; bases outside gene matches: 8. Germline CDR1 and CDR2: SGHKS and YYEKEE (reference sequence). DNA for the CDR3: TGTGCCAGCAGCAGGAGCGGGGTCCGTGAGACCCAGTACTTC. Protein sequence: CASSRSGVRETQYF.

V gene TRBV11-1 combines with J gene TRBJ2-3; a weak D match, TRBD2 (5 bases). The CDR3 totals 14 residues. Germline lookup yields CDR1 SGHAT and CDR2 FQDESV (reference sequence). With 3 bases removed from V and 2 bases from J, the gap between germline ends came to 9 bases. In DNA form, the CDR3 reads TGTGCCAGCAGCTTCCGGGGTTTCACAGATACGCAGTATTTT. It specifies CASSFRGFTDTQYF.

This chain joins TRBV5-4 and TRBJ2-1; 10 bases are shared with TRBD2. This CDR3 spans 17 amino acids. Germline loops: CDR1 SGHNT, CDR2 YYREEE (reference sequence). V shed 5 bases, J shed 8 bases, and the junction held 16 bases outside the gene matches. This CDR3 is CASSILLTAGGLHEQFF. The CDR3 region has the DNA TGTGCCAGCAGTATTTTACTAACAGCGGGGGGGCTCCATGAGCAGTTCTTC.

V usage is TRBV24-1 and J usage is TRBJ2-2, with 7 bases aligning to TRBD2. This CDR3 region has 16 residues. Germline-derived CDR1 and CDR2 are KGHDR and SFDVKD. V shed 5 bases and J 3 bases; nucleotides not matched to a gene: 8. CDR3 residues: CATSAPGRVDTGELFF. The CDR3 DNA is TGTGCCACCAGTGCCCCGGGGAGGGTGGACACCGGGGAGCTGTTTTTT.

The chain has TRBV7-8 and TRBJ2-3; D call uncertain. The CDR3 consists of 15 residues. The V gene's germline CDR1 is SGHVS and CDR2 FQNEAQ. Trimming cost V 2 bases and J 4 bases, with 13 bases left between them. CDR3 protein: CASSLTVVGPDTQYF. CDR3 in DNA: TGTGCCAGCAGCTTAACCGTGGTTGGCCCAGATACGCAGTATTTT.

The V and J genes are TRBV30 and TRBJ2-2, with a possible D match to TRBD2 (5 bases). Germline CDR1 is GTSNPN and CDR2 is SVGIG (reference sequence). This CDR3 is 14 amino acids long. The V end was cut by 2 bases, the J end by 3 bases, with 10 bases between. CDR3 sequence: CAWSRGLYTGELFF. The CDR3 coding sequence is TGTGCCTGGAGTCGTGGACTCTACACCGGGGAGCTGTTTTTT.

This clone appeared a few times. The V call is TRBV5-1, the J call TRBJ1-2; 8 positions agree with TRBD1. The germline V gene has CDR1 SGHRS and CDR2 YFSETQ. Trimming took 5 bases from V and 3 from J; bases not matched to a gene: 9. The CDR3 has 15 amino acids. The CDR3 bases are TGCGCCAGCAGGATATCGACAGGGGATGACTATGGCTACACCTTC. Amino acid sequence: CASRISTGDDYGYTF.

The chain has TRBV6-1 and TRBJ1-2; 8 nucleotides match TRBD1. The junction had 10 bases not matched to a gene; V was cut back by 2 bases and J by 5 bases. Germline lookup yields CDR1 MNHNS and CDR2 SASEGT. The CDR3 totals 16 residues. CDR3 sequence reads: CASSESVRQGSYGYTF. CDR3 nucleotides: TGTGCCAGCAGTGAAAGTGTGAGACAGGGGAGTTATGGCTACACCTTC.

The gene calls are TRBV30 and TRBJ2-1; D gene uncertain. The germline V gene encodes CDR1 GTSNPN and CDR2 SVGIG (reference sequence). CDR3 length: 12 residues. V lost 4 bases, J lost 7 bases, and 11 bases lay in between. The CDR3 reads CAWKAPGNEQFF. The CDR3 nucleotides are TGTGCCTGGAAGGCCCCCGGGAATGAGCAGTTCTTC.

This chain connects TRBV18 to TRBJ2-7; 8 nucleotides line up with TRBD2. V lost 3 bases, J lost 7 bases, and 5 bases stayed unmatched. Per the germline V gene, CDR1 is KGHSH and CDR2 is LQKENI. The CDR3 covers 13 residues. The DNA of the CDR3 is TGTGCCAGCTCACCCCTGACTAGCGAGGAGCAGTACTTC. It translates to CASSPLTSEEQYF.

The genes are TRBV5-6 and TRBJ2-7, with 7 bases matching TRBD2. The V gene's germline CDR1 is SGHDT and CDR2 YYEEEE. The CDR3 totals 13 residues. V trimming: 0 bases; J trimming: 5 bases; junction bases outside the gene matches: 2. Here the CDR3 reads CASSLGGSNEQYF. The CDR3 nucleotides are TGTGCCAGCAGCTTGGGCGGGAGCAACGAGCAGTACTTC.

The V and J genes are TRBV3-1 (or the pseudogene TRBV3-2) and TRBJ2-7, with TRBD1 identical over 7 bases. CDR3 length equals 14 residues. CDR1 is LGHDT, CDR2 YNNKEL, per germline (reference sequence). With V trimmed by 3 bases and J by 0 bases, 2 bases remained unmatched. The CDR3 spells CASSHRGSSYEQYF. CDR3 coding DNA: TGTGCCAGCAGCCACAGGGGGAGCTCCTACGAGCAGTACTTC.

The chain combines TRBV21-1 with TRBJ1-3. TRBV21-1 is an annotated pseudogene. This CDR3 region has 16 residues. CDR3 sequence reads: CARTRDEGQSGNTIYF. As DNA, the CDR3 is TGTGCCAGGACGCGGGATGAGGGGCAGTCTGGAAACACCATATATTTT.

The chain recombines TRBV6-5 with TRBJ1-1; D call uncertain. V was pared by 2 bases and J by 1 base, with 5 bases between. In germline, CDR1 is MNHEY, CDR2 SVGAGI. The CDR3 is made up of 13 amino acids. The CDR3 loop reads CASSYAGNTEAFF. CDR3 sequence (DNA): TGTGCCAGCAGTTACGCCGGGAACACTGAAGCTTTCTTT.

The gene calls are TRBV6-4 and TRBJ1-1, with a possible D match to TRBD1 (6 bases). The CDR3 has 21 residues. Per germline, CDR1 MRHNA and CDR2 SNTAGT. Trimming cost V 6 bases and J 0 bases, with 32 bases left between them. CDR3 region: CASRDRRDYGTAPDMNTEAFF. The CDR3 bases are TGTGCCAGCAGAGACAGGCGGGACTACGGAACGGCCCCCGACATGAACACTGAAGCTTTCTTT.

The chain has TRBV6-2 or TRBV6-3 and TRBJ2-5; 7 nucleotides align to TRBD1. V was pared by 2 bases and J by 5 bases, with 11 bases of the junction left unmatched. The CDR3 covers 16 residues. Germline-derived CDR1 and CDR2 are MNHEY and SVGEGT. The CDR3 DNA follows: TGTGCCAGCAGTTACCAATATCAAGGGGGCCGGGAGACCCAGTACTTC. Its translation is CASSYQYQGGRETQYF.

CDR3 sequence reads: CACRDRGRETQYF. CDR3 DNA sequence: TGTGCCTGCCGGGACAGGGGGCGGGAGACCCAGTACTTC. The V call is TRBV30, the J call TRBJ2-5; 12 positions agree with TRBD1. Looked up from germline, CDR1 is GTSNPN and CDR2 is SVGIG (reference sequence). This CDR3 has 13 residues. J was trimmed by 5 bases and V by 6 bases; bases with no gene match: 4.

The rearrangement links TRBV9 to TRBJ2-3; D is perhaps TRBD2 (7 bases). The CDR3 covers 14 residues. V was cut by 3 bases and J by 1 base, with 9 bases left in between. Looked up from germline, CDR1 is SGDLS and CDR2 is YYNGEE. CDR3 bases: TGTGCCAGCAGCGAAGGGGGGGGCACAGATACGCAGTATTTT. It translates to CASSEGGGTDTQYF. The whole variable domain, remainder taken from reference TRBV9 and TRBJ2-3, is DSGVTQTPKHLITATGQRVTLRCSPRSGDLSVYWYQQSLDQGLQFLIQYYNGEERAKGNILERFSAQQFPDLHSELNLSSLELGDSALYFCASSEGGGTDTQYFGPGTRLTVL.

V is TRBV5-5 and J is TRBJ1-5; 9 nucleotides line up with TRBD1. Germline V gene sequence: CDR1 SGHKS, CDR2 YYEKEE (reference sequence). The CDR3 runs to 14 residues. V lost 4 bases, J lost 4 bases, and 3 bases stayed unmatched. DNA of the CDR3: TGTGCCAGCAGCCCGGGACAGGGAAATCAGCCCCAGCATTTT. It encodes CASSPGQGNQPQHF. Full variable domain (remainder filled in from reference TRBV5-5 and TRBJ1-5): DAGVTQSPTHLIKTRGQQVTLRCSPISGHKSVSWYQQVLGQGPQFIFQYYEKEERGRGNFPDRFSARQFPNYSSELNVNALLLGDSALYLCASSPGQGNQPQHFGDGTRLSIL.

The V and J genes are TRBV4-3 and TRBJ2-1; 13 nucleotides line up with TRBD2. Germline V CDR1 and CDR2: LGHNA, YSLEER. The CDR3 is 15 amino acids. Unmatched junction bases numbered 7, after V lost 5 bases and J lost 9 bases. This CDR3 reads CASSTRLAGGPEQFF. The CDR3 DNA follows: TGCGCCAGCAGCACTCGACTAGCGGGAGGACCTGAGCAGTTCTTC.